What follows describes a single TCR beta chain. The identical CDR3 is also encoded by other nucleotide sequences in the sample. Treatment of the sample: 15 to 20 received Ad26.COV2.S at low or high dose, single or two shots; five or six received placebo; per-sample allocation not given. Sample collection was performed on day 63 after the first vaccine or placebo injection. The sample comes from a study of Ad26.COV2.S vaccination and SARS-CoV-2 variants. Repertoires were generated with immunoSEQ multiplex PCR, while TCRdb's copy carries only in-frame clones and drops some. The sample lists roughly 700,000 clones, 70% to 90% occurring once. This sequence was found in a person aged 18-65 years who received the Ad26.COV2.S COVID-19 vaccine or a placebo. The material was peripheral blood, obtained in a trial of Ad26.COV2.S vaccine versus placebo.

The CDR3 region is CASSQDGGLNQPQHF. CDR3 bases: TGTGCCAGCAGCCAAGATGGGGGGCTCAATCAGCCCCAGCATTTT. This sequence joins TRBV3-1 (or the pseudogene TRBV3-2) and TRBJ1-5; TRBD1 might be the D (6 bases). This CDR3 is 15 amino acids long. Deletions cut 0 bases from V and 3 bases from J, with 9 bases between. Germline CDR1 is LGHDT and CDR2 is YNNKEL (reference sequence).